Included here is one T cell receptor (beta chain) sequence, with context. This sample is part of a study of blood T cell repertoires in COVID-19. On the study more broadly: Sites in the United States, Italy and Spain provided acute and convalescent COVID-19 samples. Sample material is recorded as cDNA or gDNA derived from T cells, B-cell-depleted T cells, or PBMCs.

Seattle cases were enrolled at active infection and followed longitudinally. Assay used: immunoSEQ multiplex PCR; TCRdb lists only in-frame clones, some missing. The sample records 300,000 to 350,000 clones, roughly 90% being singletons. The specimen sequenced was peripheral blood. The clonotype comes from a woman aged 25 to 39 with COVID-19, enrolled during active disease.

CDR3 coding DNA: TGTGCCAGCGCGGGGACAGGGGGTTACGAGCAGTACTTC. This encodes CASAGTGGYEQYF. J is TRBJ2-7 and V is TRBV2; 11 nucleotides line up with TRBD1. Germline V gene sequence: CDR1 SNHLY, CDR2 FYNNEI. CDR3 length: 13 residues. The trim removed 8 bases at V and 4 bases at J, leaving 4 bases unmatched.